This TCR beta chain originates from a study of T-cell reconstitution after alpha-beta-depleted transplantation in children (TCRdb year 2016). Background on the whole study: T-cell immune reconstitution after TCRalphabeta/CD19-depleted allogeneic hematopoietic cell transplantation in children was quantitatively tracked in the study by means of TCR repertoire profiling.

Receptor libraries were prepared by PCR. Sequencing took place on an Illumina HiSeq 2500. TCR library preparation used molecular barcoding, with unique molecular identifiers applied to normalize quantification of the TCRbeta repertoire. In-frame beta chains were kept once TCRdb had trimmed the public reads at Q25 with fastp and called clones with MiXCR. Entries that share a CDR3 protein sequence are merged under the most common genes and DNA. For this sample the table gives about 200,000 distinct CDR3 sequences, of which 5.5% to 7% were detected only once. The top ten clones comprise about 4.4% of the sample. Note on this clonotype: Its antigen is currently not known. Base qualities are not recorded, but no much larger clone differs from it by a single base.

In the germline V gene (reference sequence), CDR1 corresponds to DFQATT and CDR2 to SNEGSKA. There are 19 amino acids in the CDR3, from cysteine to phenylalanine inclusive. This entry keeps only the CDR3 DNA: 57 bases, framed from base 1. The trim is 3 bases for V and 10 bases for J, with a gap of 34 bases between the germline ends. What the work shows at the level of the full study, not this receptor alone: Over the following months the frequencies of hyperexpanded clones went down, and after one year T-cell counts and TCRbeta diversity were mostly credited to newly produced T cells. In some patients, the high TCRbeta diversity seen at day 60 was put down to recipient T cells and intrathymic progenitors that had survived conditioning. Apparently early alphabetaT-cell count recovery about two months after transplant reportedly relied on only several hundred rapidly expanded clones derived from non-depleted graft cells.

Taken with the paper, the label for treatment or condition translates to: allogeneic hematopoietic cell transplantation with graft depleted of TCRalphabeta T cells and CD19 B cells. Transplant recipients were children who received TCRalphabeta/CD19-depleted allogeneic hematopoietic cell grafts. The V gene is TRBV20-1 and the J gene is TRBJ2-1, with TRBD1 perhaps the D gene, on 6 matching bases. The clonotype comes from a girl in the first two years of life with combined immunodeficiency, due to receive a stem cell transplant. This sample comprised PBMCs, obtained before TCRalphabeta/CD19-depleted stem cell transplant. In nucleotide form, the sequence is TGCAGTGCTAGGGGGGCGAGGGACGGATCAATAGCTCGGCCTGGGGAGCAGTTCTTC. Translation gives CSARGARDGSIARPGEQFF.